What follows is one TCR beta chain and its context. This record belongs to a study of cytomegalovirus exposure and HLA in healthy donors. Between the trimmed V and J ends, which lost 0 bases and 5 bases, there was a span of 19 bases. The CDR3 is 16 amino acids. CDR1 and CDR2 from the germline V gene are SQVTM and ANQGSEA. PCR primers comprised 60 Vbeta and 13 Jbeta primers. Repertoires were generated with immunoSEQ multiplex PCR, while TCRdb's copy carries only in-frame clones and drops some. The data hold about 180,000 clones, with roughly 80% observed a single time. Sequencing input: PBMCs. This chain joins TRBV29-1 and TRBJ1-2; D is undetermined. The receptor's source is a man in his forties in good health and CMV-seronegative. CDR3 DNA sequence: TGCAGCGTTGAAGAACCTTTGATAGGGCGGGTGTATGGCTACACCTTC. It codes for CSVEEPLIGRVYGYTF.